Below, 9 T cell receptor beta chains from the same sample are listed, as sequenced in a study of cytomegalovirus exposure and HLA in healthy donors. 60 Vbeta and 13 Jbeta primers were used in PCR. The method was immunoSEQ multiplex PCR; TCRdb's version includes in-frame clones alone and lacks a portion of them. The sample includes 100,000 to 150,000 clones. Source material: PBMCs. These receptor sequences come from a young man in good health and CMV-seronegative.

This chain connects TRBV18 to TRBJ1-1, with 10 bases fitting TRBD1. The germline V gene encodes CDR1 KGHSH and CDR2 LQKENI. CDR3 length: 15 amino acids. V was clipped by 3 bases and J by 7 bases; unmatched bases: 8. The CDR3 here is CASSPAGQGLGEAFF. The CDR3, as DNA: TGTGCCAGCTCACCGGCGGGACAGGGGCTAGGTGAAGCTTTCTTT.

The chain links TRBV11-3 to TRBJ2-3; D is ambiguous. Trimming took 5 bases from V and 1 from J, leaving 4 bases between them. This CDR3 is 12 amino acids long. Germline CDR1 and CDR2: SGHNT and YENEEA. DNA of the CDR3: TGTGCCAGCAGCCCGGGCACAGATACGCAGTATTTT. This sequence encodes CASSPGTDTQYF.

This rearrangement joins TRBV29-1 to TRBJ1-1; 7 bases map to TRBD1. Germline-derived CDR1 and CDR2 are SQVTM and ANQGSEA. The CDR3 length is 13 residues. J was trimmed by 2 bases and V by 8 bases; bases with no gene match: 8. CDR3 sequence: CSSTSGGNTEAFF. The CDR3 DNA reads as TGCAGCTCTACTTCAGGGGGAAACACTGAAGCTTTCTTT.

This chain joins TRBV28 and TRBJ1-2, with 8 bases aligning to TRBD1. This CDR3 comprises 15 residues. Germline assignment: CDR1 MDHEN and CDR2 SYDVKM. V shed 7 bases, J shed 7 bases, and the junction held 14 bases outside the gene matches. Here the CDR3 reads CASKQSGGASGGYTF. The DNA of the CDR3 is TGTGCCAGCAAACAGTCAGGGGGCGCATCGGGTGGCTACACCTTC.

The CDR3 DNA reads as TGTGCCAGTAGCTCGGGGGGGGAGTTCTACAATGAGCAGTTCTTC. It yields the protein CASSSGGEFYNEQFF. The genes are TRBV19 and TRBJ2-1; TRBD2 agrees at 8 bases. J was trimmed by 3 bases and V by 6 bases; bases with no gene match: 7. Germline-derived CDR1 and CDR2 are LNHDA and SQIVND (reference sequence). The CDR3 spans 15 residues.

As concerns this clone: The junction differs from germline at one of its ends, possibly a read error. V is TRBV27 and J is TRBJ2-7, with a tentative D call TRBD1 (5 bases). The germline gives CDR1 MNHEY, CDR2 SMNVEV (reference sequence). The CDR3 spans 15 residues. The CDR3 sequence is CASSFGAYGDSIYFF. The DNA for the CDR3 is TGTGCCAGCAGTTTTGGGGCTTACGGAGACAGTATCTACTTCTTC.

This chain joins TRBV27 and TRBJ2-1, with D possibly TRBD1 on 6 matching bases. Trimming left V 4 bases short and J 0 bases short, with 22 bases between. CDR1 is MNHEY, CDR2 SMNVEV, per germline (reference sequence). This CDR3 region has 19 residues. The CDR3 sequence is CASSWRQTRQDDSYNEQFF. The DNA of the CDR3 is TGTGCCAGCAGTTGGCGCCAAACGAGACAGGACGACTCCTACAATGAGCAGTTCTTC.

The rearrangement joins TRBV9 to TRBJ2-7, with D possibly being TRBD2 (5 bases). This CDR3 is built from 14 residues. Germline V gene sequence: CDR1 SGDLS, CDR2 YYNGEE. Trimming took off 4 bases at V and 3 bases at J, with 14 bases between the two ends. DNA of the CDR3: TGTGCCAGCAGCTCAGCTGGAGGTGACTACGAGCAGTACTTC. Encoded protein: CASSSAGGDYEQYF.

The chain links TRBV6-5 to TRBJ1-2; no clear D gene. The germline V and J ends were trimmed by 4 bases and 7 bases, with 16 bases remaining between them. The CDR3 runs 14 residues. Looked up from germline, CDR1 is MNHEY and CDR2 is SVGAGI. CDR3 loop: CASSSPGRESGYTF. The CDR3 region has the DNA TGTGCCAGCAGTTCCCCGGGAAGGGAAAGTGGCTACACCTTC.